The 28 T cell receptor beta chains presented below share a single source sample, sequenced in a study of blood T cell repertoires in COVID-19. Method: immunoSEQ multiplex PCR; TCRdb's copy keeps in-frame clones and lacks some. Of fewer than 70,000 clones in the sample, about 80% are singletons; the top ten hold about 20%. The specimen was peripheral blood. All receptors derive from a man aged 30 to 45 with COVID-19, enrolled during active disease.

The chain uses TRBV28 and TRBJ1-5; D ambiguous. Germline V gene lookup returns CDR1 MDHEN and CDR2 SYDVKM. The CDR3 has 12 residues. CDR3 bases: TGTGCTACTAGGGATGGCAATCAGCCCCAGCATTTT. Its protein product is CATRDGNQPQHF.

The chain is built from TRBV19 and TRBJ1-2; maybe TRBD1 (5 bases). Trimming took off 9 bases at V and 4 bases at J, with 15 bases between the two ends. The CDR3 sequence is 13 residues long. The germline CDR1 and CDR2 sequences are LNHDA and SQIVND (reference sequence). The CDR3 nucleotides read TGTGCCAGCTTGGGACTCTCGTTCTATGGCTACACCTTC. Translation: CASLGLSFYGYTF.

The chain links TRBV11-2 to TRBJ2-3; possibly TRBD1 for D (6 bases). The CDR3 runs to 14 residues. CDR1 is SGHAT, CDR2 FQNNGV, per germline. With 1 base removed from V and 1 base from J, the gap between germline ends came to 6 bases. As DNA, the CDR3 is TGTGCCAGCAGCTTAGGACAGGGCACAGATACGCAGTATTTT. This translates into CASSLGQGTDTQYF. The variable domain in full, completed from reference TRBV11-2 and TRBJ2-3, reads EAGVAQSPRYKIIEKRQSVAFWCNPISGHATLYWYQQILGQGPKLLIQFQNNGVVDDSQLPKDRFSAERLKGVDSTLKIQPAKLEDSAVYLCASSLGQGTDTQYFGPGTRLTVL.

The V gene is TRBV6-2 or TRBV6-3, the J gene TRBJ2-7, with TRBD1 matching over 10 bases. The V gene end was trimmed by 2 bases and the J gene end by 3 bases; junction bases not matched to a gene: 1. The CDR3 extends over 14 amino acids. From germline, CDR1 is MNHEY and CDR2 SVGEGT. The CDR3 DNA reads TGTGCCAGCAGTTACGACAGGGGGCACTACGAGCAGTACTTC. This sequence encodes CASSYDRGHYEQYF.

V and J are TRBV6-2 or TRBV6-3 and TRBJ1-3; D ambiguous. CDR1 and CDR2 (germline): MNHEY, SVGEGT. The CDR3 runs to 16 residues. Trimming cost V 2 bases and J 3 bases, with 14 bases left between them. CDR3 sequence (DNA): TGTGCCAGCAGTTACACCTCCGCGGGGTTTGGAAACACCATATATTTT. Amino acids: CASSYTSAGFGNTIYF.

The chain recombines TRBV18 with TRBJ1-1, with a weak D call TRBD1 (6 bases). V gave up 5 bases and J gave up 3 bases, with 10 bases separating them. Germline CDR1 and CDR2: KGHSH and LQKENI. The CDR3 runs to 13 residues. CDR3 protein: CASSVHRDTEAFF. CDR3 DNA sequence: TGTGCCAGCTCAGTCCACAGGGACACTGAAGCTTTCTTT.

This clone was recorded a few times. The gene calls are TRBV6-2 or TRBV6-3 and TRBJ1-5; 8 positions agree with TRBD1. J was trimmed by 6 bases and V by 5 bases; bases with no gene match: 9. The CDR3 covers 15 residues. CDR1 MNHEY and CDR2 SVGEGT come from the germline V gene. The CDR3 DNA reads TGTGCCAGCAGTCCGACAGGGGTGGTGGCTCAGCCCCAGCATTTT. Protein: CASSPTGVVAQPQHF.

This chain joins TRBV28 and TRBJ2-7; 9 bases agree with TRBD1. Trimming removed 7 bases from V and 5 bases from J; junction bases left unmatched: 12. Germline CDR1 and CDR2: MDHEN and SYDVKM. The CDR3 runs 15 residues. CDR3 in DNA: TGTGCCAGCAACCTTCCCGGGACAGGGTTCCACGAGCAGTACTTC. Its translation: CASNLPGTGFHEQYF.

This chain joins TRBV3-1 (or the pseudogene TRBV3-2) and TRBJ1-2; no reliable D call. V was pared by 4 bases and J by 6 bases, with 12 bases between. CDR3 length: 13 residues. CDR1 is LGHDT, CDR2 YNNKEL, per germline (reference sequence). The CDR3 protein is CASSRELFNGYTF. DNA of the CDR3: TGTGCCAGCAGCCGAGAACTTTTTAATGGCTACACCTTC.

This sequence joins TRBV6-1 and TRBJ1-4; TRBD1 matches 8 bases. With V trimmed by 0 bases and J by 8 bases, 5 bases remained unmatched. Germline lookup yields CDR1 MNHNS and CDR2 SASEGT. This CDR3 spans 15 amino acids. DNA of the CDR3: TGTGCCAGCAGTGAAGCGAGACAGGGGCGGGAAAAACTGTTTTTT. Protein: CASSEARQGREKLFF.

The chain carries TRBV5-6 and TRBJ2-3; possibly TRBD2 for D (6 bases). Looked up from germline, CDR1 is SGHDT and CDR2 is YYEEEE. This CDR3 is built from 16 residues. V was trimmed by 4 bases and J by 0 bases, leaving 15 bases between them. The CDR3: CASSRGAGTSTDTQYF. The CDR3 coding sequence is TGTGCCAGCAGCAGGGGAGCGGGCACTAGCACAGATACGCAGTATTTT.

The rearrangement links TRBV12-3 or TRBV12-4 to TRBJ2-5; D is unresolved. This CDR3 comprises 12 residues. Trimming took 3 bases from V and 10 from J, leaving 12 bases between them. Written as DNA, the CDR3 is TGTGCCAGCAGTTTGGGTGCTACTAACCAGTACTTC. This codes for CASSLGATNQYF.

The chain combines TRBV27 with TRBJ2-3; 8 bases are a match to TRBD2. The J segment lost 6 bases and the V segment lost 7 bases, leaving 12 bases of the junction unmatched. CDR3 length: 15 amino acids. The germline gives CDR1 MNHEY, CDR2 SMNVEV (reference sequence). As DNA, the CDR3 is TGTGCCAGCACCCCAACTAGCGGACATAGGGATACGCAGTATTTT. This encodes CASTPTSGHRDTQYF.

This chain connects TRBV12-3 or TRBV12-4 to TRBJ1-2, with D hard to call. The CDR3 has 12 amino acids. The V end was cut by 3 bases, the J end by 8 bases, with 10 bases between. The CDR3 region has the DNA TGTGCCAGCAGTTTGGGCGGGTCGGGCTACACCTTC. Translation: CASSLGGSGYTF.

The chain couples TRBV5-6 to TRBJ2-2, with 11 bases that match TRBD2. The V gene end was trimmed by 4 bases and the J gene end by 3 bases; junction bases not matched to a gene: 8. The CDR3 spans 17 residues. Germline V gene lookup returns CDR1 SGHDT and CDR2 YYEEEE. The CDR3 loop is CASSRGLADFYTGELFF. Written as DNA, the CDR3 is TGTGCCAGCAGCCGGGGACTAGCGGACTTCTACACCGGGGAGCTGTTTTTT.

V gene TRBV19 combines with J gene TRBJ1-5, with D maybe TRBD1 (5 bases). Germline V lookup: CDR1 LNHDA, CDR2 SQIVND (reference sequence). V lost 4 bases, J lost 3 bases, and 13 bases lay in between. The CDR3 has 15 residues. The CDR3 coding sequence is TGTGCCAGTAGTAGCGGTTCGGGGGACAATCAGCCCCAGCATTTT. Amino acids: CASSSGSGDNQPQHF.

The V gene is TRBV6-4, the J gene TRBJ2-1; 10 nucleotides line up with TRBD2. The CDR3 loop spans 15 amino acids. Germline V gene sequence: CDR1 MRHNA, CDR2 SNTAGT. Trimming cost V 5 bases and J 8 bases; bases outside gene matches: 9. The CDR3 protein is CASSLLAGGSDEQFF. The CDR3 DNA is TGTGCCAGCAGTCTATTAGCGGGAGGTTCGGATGAGCAGTTCTTC.

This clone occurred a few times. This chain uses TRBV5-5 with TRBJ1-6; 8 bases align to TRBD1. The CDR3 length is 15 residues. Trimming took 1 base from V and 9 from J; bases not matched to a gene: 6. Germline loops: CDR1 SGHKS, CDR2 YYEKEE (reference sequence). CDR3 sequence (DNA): TGTGCCAGCAGCTTGTTTCAGGGGGCTAGTTCACCCCTCCACTTT. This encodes CASSLFQGASSPLHF.

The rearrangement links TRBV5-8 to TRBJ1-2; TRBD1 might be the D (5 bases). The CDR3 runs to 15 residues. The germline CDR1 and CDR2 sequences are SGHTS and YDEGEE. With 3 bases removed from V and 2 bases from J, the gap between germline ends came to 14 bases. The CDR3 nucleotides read TGTGCCAGCAGCTCCTCGACAGCACTCAACTATGGCTACACCTTC. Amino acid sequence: CASSSSTALNYGYTF.

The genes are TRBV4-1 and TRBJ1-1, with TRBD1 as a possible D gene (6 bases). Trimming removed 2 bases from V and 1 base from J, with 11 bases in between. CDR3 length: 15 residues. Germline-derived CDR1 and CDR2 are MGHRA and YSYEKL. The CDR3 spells CASSQIGQRNTEAFF. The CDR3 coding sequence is TGCGCCAGCAGCCAAATCGGACAGAGGAACACTGAAGCTTTCTTT.

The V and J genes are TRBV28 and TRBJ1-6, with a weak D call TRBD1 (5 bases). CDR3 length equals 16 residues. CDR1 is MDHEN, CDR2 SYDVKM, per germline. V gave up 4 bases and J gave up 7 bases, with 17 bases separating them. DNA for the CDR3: TGTGCCAGCAGTTGGGGGTTCGGGGGAGGCAATTCACCCCTCCACTTT. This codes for CASSWGFGGGNSPLHF.

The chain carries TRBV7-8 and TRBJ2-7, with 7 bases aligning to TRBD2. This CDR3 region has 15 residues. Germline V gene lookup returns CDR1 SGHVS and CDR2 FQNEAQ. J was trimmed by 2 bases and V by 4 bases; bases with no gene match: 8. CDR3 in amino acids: CASSSQAGPAYEQYF. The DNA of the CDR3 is TGTGCCAGCAGCTCACAAGCGGGGCCTGCCTACGAGCAGTACTTC.

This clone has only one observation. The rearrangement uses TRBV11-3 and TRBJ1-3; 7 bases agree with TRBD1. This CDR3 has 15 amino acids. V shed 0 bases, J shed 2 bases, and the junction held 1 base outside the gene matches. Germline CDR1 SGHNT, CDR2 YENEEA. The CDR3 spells CASSLEGTAGNTIYF. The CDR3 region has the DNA TGTGCCAGCAGCTTAGAGGGGACAGCTGGAAACACCATATATTTT.

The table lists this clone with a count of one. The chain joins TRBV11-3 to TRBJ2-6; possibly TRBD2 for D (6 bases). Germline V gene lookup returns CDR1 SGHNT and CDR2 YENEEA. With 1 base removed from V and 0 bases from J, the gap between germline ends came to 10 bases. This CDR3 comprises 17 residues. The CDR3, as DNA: TGTGCCAGCAGCTTAGGAACGGGGGACTCTGGGGCCAACGTCCTGACTTTC. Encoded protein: CASSLGTGDSGANVLTF. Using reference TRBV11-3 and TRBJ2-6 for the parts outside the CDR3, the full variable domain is EAGVVQSPRYKIIEKKQPVAFWCNPISGHNTLYWYLQNLGQGPELLIRYENEEAVDDSQLPKDRFSAERLKGVDSTLKIQPAELGDSAVYLCASSLGTGDSGANVLTFGAGSRLTVL.

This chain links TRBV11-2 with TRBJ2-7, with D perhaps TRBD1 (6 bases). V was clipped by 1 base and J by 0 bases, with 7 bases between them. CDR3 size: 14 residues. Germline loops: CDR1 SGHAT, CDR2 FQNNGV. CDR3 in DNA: TGTGCCAGCAGCTTAGGACAGGCCTCCTACGAGCAGTACTTC. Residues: CASSLGQASYEQYF.

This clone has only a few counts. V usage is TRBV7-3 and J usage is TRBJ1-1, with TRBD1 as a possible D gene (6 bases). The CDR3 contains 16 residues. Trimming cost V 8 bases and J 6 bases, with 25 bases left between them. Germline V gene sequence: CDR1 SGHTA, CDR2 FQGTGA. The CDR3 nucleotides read TGTGCCAGCGGCCTTGGGACATTAGCGACCCCCGCTGAAGCTTTCTTT. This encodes CASGLGTLATPAEAFF. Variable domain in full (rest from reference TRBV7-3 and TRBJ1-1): GAGVSQTPSNKVTEKGKYVELRCDPISGHTALYWYRQSLGQGPEFLIYFQGTGAADDSGLPNDRFFAVRPEGSVSTLKIQRTERGDSAVYLCASGLGTLATPAEAFFGQGTRLTVV.

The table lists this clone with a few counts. DNA for the CDR3: TGTGCCAGCAGTTACTCAGGACAGCTGAACACTGAAGCTTTCTTT. Its protein is CASSYSGQLNTEAFF. The chain couples TRBV6-5 to TRBJ1-1, with D perhaps TRBD1 (6 bases). Germline lookup yields CDR1 MNHEY and CDR2 SVGAGI. This CDR3 is 15 amino acids long. V lost 0 bases, J lost 0 bases, and 8 bases lay in between.

DNA for the CDR3: TGTGCCAGCAGCCAGTTACAGGGATCAAGCTCCTACGAGCAGTACTTC. Translated: CASSQLQGSSSYEQYF. This chain joins TRBV4-2 and TRBJ2-7, with D possibly TRBD1 on 6 matching bases. The CDR3 is 16 amino acids. Looked up from germline, CDR1 is LGHNA and CDR2 is YNFKEQ. Trimming removed 3 bases from V and 0 bases from J, with 15 bases in between.